The clone carrying this TCR beta chain was found a few times. What it recognizes is unknown. In the same sample, other DNA sequences code for this CDR3. These data come from a study of beta chain features in type 1 diabetes. Study results and limitations: Type 1 diabetes patients had moderately but significantly shorter TCRB CDR3s in all four CD4+ subsets.

Without exception, sorted populations had purity beyond 95%. What was sequenced were expressed TCRB transcripts, since all of the isolated RNA had been reverse transcribed. The repertoire was sequenced with immunoSEQ multiplex PCR; TCRdb's copy has only in-frame clones and lacks some. Of about 700,000 clones in the sample, 13% are singletons; the top ten hold about 0.02%. Germline loops: CDR1 SGHRS, CDR2 YFSETQ. CDR3 length: 14 residues. V was clipped by 0 bases and J by 4 bases; unmatched bases: 2. The sequence was collected from a man younger than 35 with type 1 diabetes. The chain carries TRBV5-1 and TRBJ2-3, with 7 bases identical to TRBD1. Sample: naive CD4+ T cells from blood. CDR3 residues: CASSLVGGADTQYF. CDR3 nucleotides: TGCGCCAGCAGCTTGGTAGGGGGCGCAGATACGCAGTATTTT.